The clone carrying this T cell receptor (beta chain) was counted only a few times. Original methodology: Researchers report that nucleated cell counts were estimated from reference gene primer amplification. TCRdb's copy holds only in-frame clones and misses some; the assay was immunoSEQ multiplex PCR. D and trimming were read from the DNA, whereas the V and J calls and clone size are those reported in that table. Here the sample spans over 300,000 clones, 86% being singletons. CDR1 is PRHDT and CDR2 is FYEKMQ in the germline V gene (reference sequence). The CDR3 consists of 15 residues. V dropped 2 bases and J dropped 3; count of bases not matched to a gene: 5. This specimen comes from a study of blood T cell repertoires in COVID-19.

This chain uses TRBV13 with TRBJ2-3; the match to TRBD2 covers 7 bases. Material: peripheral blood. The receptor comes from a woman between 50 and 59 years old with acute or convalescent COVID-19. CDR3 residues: CASSLREVGTDTQYF. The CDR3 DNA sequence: TGTGCCAGCAGCTTACGGGAGGTGGGTACAGATACGCAGTATTTT.